What follows are 5 T cell receptor beta chains derived from one specimen sequenced in a study of monozygotic twins with cystic fibrosis. TCRdb's copy holds only in-frame clones and misses some; the assay was immunoSEQ multiplex PCR. The table has roughly 20,000 clones, approximately 97% seen once. Sequencing was performed on blood. These receptors originate from a woman in her 30s with cystic fibrosis.

The chain uses TRBV6-5 and TRBJ1-6; no reliable D call. V dropped 5 bases and J dropped 6 bases, with 5 bases sitting between them. CDR3 length: 12 amino acids. Germline V gene sequence: CDR1 MNHEY, CDR2 SVGAGI. The CDR3 spells CASSGVNSPLHF. The CDR3 DNA sequence: TGTGCCAGCAGTGGGGTTAATTCACCCCTCCACTTT.

The chain employs TRBV9 and TRBJ2-2, with D perhaps matching TRBD1 or TRBD2 (6 bases each). This CDR3 is built from 15 residues. Germline values: CDR1 SGDLS, CDR2 YYNGEE. With 0 bases removed from V and 6 bases from J, the gap between germline ends came to 12 bases. The CDR3, as DNA: TGTGCCAGCAGCGTAGAGGGGGGCCGCCCCGGGGAGCTGTTTTTT. It is translated as CASSVEGGRPGELFF.

The CDR3 DNA reads TGTGCCAGCAGCTTTAAAAACGAAAAACTGTTTTTT. Residues: CASSFKNEKLFF. This chain joins TRBV7-9 and TRBJ1-4; no clear D gene. V was pared by 3 bases and J by 8 bases, with 7 bases between. Germline CDR1 reads SEHNR; CDR2 reads FQNEAQ (reference sequence). This CDR3 region has 12 residues.

The chain links TRBV4-1 to TRBJ1-2, with D perhaps TRBD1 (5 bases). The ends were cut back, 1 base at V and 7 bases at J, with 16 bases in the middle. The CDR3 totals 15 residues. Per germline, CDR1 MGHRA and CDR2 YSYEKL. The CDR3 region is CASSQGAGGGGGYTF. In DNA form, the CDR3 reads TGCGCCAGCAGCCAAGGGGCCGGGGGAGGAGGTGGCTACACCTTC.

By share of the sample, this clone is medium-sized. This chain joins TRBV7-9 and TRBJ1-2; D is unclear. Trimming removed 1 base from V and 3 bases from J, with 9 bases in between. This CDR3 spans 14 amino acids. Per the germline V gene, CDR1 is SEHNR and CDR2 is FQNEAQ (reference sequence). In DNA, the CDR3 is TGTGCCAGCAGCTTAGGAGGGAGGGACTATGGCTACACCTTC. Amino acids: CASSLGGRDYGYTF.